This TCR beta chain comes out of a study of shared clonotypes between healthy human individuals. Whole-study findings and limits: About 5% of naive CD4 clonotypes were shared across a few donors. Relative to memory subsets, naive subsets generally showed larger estimated richness.

It was into CD45RA+ naive and CD45RA-negative memory subsets that the CD4+ cells were split. In the original analysis: Junction-only sequences without quality scores came from ImmunoSEQ, so filtering differed. The method was immunoSEQ multiplex PCR; TCRdb's version includes in-frame clones alone and lacks a portion of them. From that table come the V and J calls and clone size; the DNA was used to work out D and trimming. The repertoire includes around 2,000,000 clones, 85% to 95% of them detected once, and 0.1% to 0.15% sits in the top ten. Germline CDR1 reads SGHRS; CDR2 reads YFSETQ. With 4 bases clipped from V and 1 base from J, the junction kept 4 bases outside the gene matches. There are 15 residues in the CDR3. About this clone itself: Its antigen is unknown. This same CDR3 is encoded by further DNA sequences in the sample.

The sample comprised naive CD4+ T cells sorted from blood. This sample's subset: CD45RA+ positively selected. V gene TRBV5-1 combines with J gene TRBJ1-1, with 10 bases that match TRBD1. The sequence derives from a man aged 18 to 29 in good health. CDR3 in DNA: TGCGCCAGCAGCGCAGGGACAGGGGCGAACACTGAAGCTTTCTTT. It encodes CASSAGTGANTEAFF.